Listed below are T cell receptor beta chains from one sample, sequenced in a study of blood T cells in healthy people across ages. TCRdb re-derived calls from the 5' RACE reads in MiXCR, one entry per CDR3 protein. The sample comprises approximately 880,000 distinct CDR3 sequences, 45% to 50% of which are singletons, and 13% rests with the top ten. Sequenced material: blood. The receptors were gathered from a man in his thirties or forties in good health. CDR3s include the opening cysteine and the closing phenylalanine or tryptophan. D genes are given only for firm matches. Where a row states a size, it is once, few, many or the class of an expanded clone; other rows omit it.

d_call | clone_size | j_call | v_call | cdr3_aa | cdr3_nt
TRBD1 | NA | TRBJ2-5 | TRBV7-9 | CASSFGQGPQETQYF | TGTGCCAGCAGCTTCGGACAGGGACCCCAAGAGACCCAGTACTTC
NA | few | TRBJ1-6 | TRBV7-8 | CASSPTDSYSPLHF | TGTGCCAGCAGCCCGACGGACTCCTATTCACCCCTCCACTTT
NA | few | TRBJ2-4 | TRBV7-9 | CASSSWTAQFQGIQYF | TGTGCCAGCAGCTCGTGGACAGCGCAATTCCAGGGCATTCAGTACTTC
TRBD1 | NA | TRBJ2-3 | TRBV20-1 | CSALGTGSTDTQYF | TGCAGTGCTCTGGGGACAGGGTCCACAGATACGCAGTATTTT
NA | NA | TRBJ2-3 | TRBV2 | CASSVTGLDTDTQYF | TGTGCCAGCAGTGTTACGGGTCTGGACACAGATACGCAGTATTTT
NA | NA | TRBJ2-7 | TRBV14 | CASSQDLPRWDEQYF | TGTGCCAGCAGCCAAGATCTTCCCAGGTGGGACGAGCAGTACTTC
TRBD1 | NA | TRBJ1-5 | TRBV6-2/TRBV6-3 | CASSFFRGPMGNQPQHF | TGTGCCAGCAGTTTCTTTAGGGGGCCGATGGGCAATCAGCCCCAGCATTTT
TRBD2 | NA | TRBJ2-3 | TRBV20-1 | CSASQRGGVNTDTQYF | TGCAGTGCTTCTCAACGCGGGGGGGTAAACACAGATACGCAGTATTTT
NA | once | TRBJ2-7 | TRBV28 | CASIGRVGGEQYF | TGTGCCAGCATAGGCAGGGTAGGGGGGGAGCAGTACTTC
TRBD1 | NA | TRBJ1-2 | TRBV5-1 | CASSFEQGEIYGYTF | TGCGCCAGCAGCTTTGAACAGGGGGAGATCTATGGCTACACCTTC
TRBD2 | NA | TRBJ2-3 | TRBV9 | CASSVEVVGGGSTDTQYF | TGTGCCAGCAGCGTAGAGGTGGTTGGCGGGGGGAGCACAGATACGCAGTATTTT
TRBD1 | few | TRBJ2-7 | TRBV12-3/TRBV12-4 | CASSLGQGTAYEQYF | TGTGCCAGCAGCCTCGGACAGGGTACGGCCTACGAGCAGTACTTC
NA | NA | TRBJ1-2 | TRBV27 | CASSLSGRGYNYGYTF | TGTGCCAGCAGTTTATCAGGAAGGGGATACAACTATGGCTACACCTTC
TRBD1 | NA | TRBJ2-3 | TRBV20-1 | CSGLRGTGSTDTQYF | TGCAGTGGGTTGCGTGGGACAGGGAGCACAGATACGCAGTATTTT
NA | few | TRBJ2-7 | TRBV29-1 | CSVVAGSSYEQYF | TGCAGCGTCGTTGCAGGGAGCTCCTACGAGCAGTACTTC
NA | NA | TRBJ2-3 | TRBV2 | CASTEISGATDAQYF | TGTGCCAGCACTGAGATTAGCGGAGCCACAGATGCGCAGTATTTT
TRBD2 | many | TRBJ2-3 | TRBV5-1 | CASSLNGGGTDTQYF | TGCGCCAGCAGCTTGAACGGGGGGGGCACAGATACGCAGTATTTT
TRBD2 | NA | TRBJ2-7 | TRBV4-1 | CASSTGTSGGSSYEQYF | TGCGCCAGCAGCACCGGGACTAGCGGGGGCAGCTCCTACGAGCAGTACTTC
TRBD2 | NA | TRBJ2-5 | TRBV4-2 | CASSRPGLVNEQYF | TGTGCCAGCAGCCGGCCGGGACTAGTCAATGAGCAGTACTTC
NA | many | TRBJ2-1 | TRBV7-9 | CASSLNGKYNEQFF | TGTGCCAGCAGCTTAAACGGAAAGTACAATGAGCAGTTCTTC